This section outlines one TCR beta chain sequence together with its context. The data derive from a study of blood T cell repertoires in COVID-19. Methods used by the authors: Quantification of nucleated cells was approximated via reference gene primer amplification. TCRdb keeps only in-frame clones here, not all; method: immunoSEQ multiplex PCR. Clonal size and the V and J genes are those of that table, whereas D and trimming came from the DNA. The sample includes approximately 220,000 clones, 70% to 90% of them seen just once. The source of this sequence is a woman aged 35 to 49 with acute COVID-19. Input material: PBMCs or T cells enriched from blood (not recorded which).

The CDR3 protein is CASTGGRYGYTF. DNA of the CDR3: TGTGCCAGTACCGGGGGGCGGTATGGCTACACCTTC. This chain links TRBV19 with TRBJ1-2, with a weak D call TRBD1 (6 bases). The germline CDR1 and CDR2 sequences are LNHDA and SQIVND (reference sequence). The CDR3 covers 12 residues. Deletions cut 7 bases from V and 5 bases from J, with 11 bases between.